Presented here are 17 T cell receptor beta chains from one specimen sequenced in a study of blood T cell repertoires in COVID-19. Sequenced by immunoSEQ multiplex PCR; TCRdb stores in-frame clones only, minus some. The data hold a few hundred thousand clones, with more than 75% observed a single time. Sequencing input: peripheral blood. The receptor source for this set is a woman aged 25 to 39 who had recovered from COVID-19.

This clone was seen only a few times. The V call is TRBV11-3, the J call TRBJ2-7; no firm D call. Trimming removed 3 bases from V and 1 base from J, with 7 bases in between. This CDR3 is built from 13 residues. CDR1 and CDR2 (germline): SGHNT, YENEEA. This CDR3 is CASSFSSSYEQYF. The CDR3 nucleotides are TGTGCCAGCAGCTTTAGCAGTTCCTACGAGCAGTACTTC.

This chain connects TRBV5-1 to TRBJ2-7, with 8 bases fitting TRBD1. V lost 3 bases, J lost 7 bases, and 3 bases stayed unmatched. The germline CDR1 and CDR2 sequences are SGHRS and YFSETQ. The CDR3 has 12 residues. The CDR3 spells CASSWDRREQYF. DNA for the CDR3: TGCGCCAGCAGCTGGGACAGGAGGGAGCAGTACTTC.

The table lists this clone with a count of one. The chain carries TRBV27 and TRBJ2-7; D not resolved. Germline V CDR1 and CDR2: MNHEY, SMNVEV (reference sequence). This CDR3 region has 16 residues. The ends were cut back, 3 bases at V and 3 bases at J, with 18 bases in the middle. CDR3 sequence: CASSFPLTVPFYEQYF. In nucleotides, the CDR3 is TGTGCCAGCAGTTTCCCCCTTACAGTGCCCTTCTACGAGCAGTACTTC.

This clone appeared a few times. The chain uses TRBV19 and TRBJ1-1; D may be TRBD1 (6 bases). The germline CDR1 and CDR2 sequences are LNHDA and SQIVND (reference sequence). There are 14 residues in the CDR3. Trimming removed 3 bases at V and 0 bases at J, with 8 bases between. The CDR3 nucleotides read TGTGCCAGTAGTATTCAGGGGATGAACACTGAAGCTTTCTTT. Protein product: CASSIQGMNTEAFF.

The chain uses TRBV28 and TRBJ2-1; D remains ambiguous. Germline lookup yields CDR1 MDHEN and CDR2 SYDVKM. This CDR3 has 11 residues. The V and J ends lost 2 bases and 13 bases respectively, with 9 bases between them. The chain's CDR3 is CASSLEAAQFF. For the CDR3, the DNA is TGTGCCAGCAGTTTAGAGGCGGCCCAGTTCTTC. Variable domain in full (rest from reference TRBV28 and TRBJ2-1): DVKVTQSSRYLVKRTGEKVFLECVQDMDHENMFWYRQDPGLGLRLIYFSYDVKMKEKGDIPEGYSVSREKKERFSLILESASTNQTSMYLCASSLEAAQFFGPGTRLTVL.

V is TRBV29-1 and J is TRBJ2-7; 7 positions match TRBD1. CDR1 is SQVTM, CDR2 ANQGSEA, per germline. V lost 1 base and J lost 3; bases outside the gene matches: 3. This CDR3 is 13 amino acids long. CDR3 nucleotide sequence: TGCAGCGTTGAAGGGGACAGTGTCTACGAGCAGTACTTC. It translates to CSVEGDSVYEQYF.

The chain combines TRBV6-5 with TRBJ2-2; D remains ambiguous. The length of the CDR3 is 15 residues. Trimming took 4 bases from V and 0 from J, leaving 9 bases between them. Germline CDR1 is MNHEY and CDR2 is SVGAGI. This chain's CDR3 is CASSLTVANTGELFF. Written as DNA, the CDR3 is TGTGCCAGCAGTTTGACTGTCGCGAACACCGGGGAGCTGTTTTTT.

This clone showed up just once. The chain is built from TRBV30 and TRBJ2-3, with D tentatively TRBD1 (6 bases). This CDR3 has 14 residues. Germline V lookup: CDR1 GTSNPN, CDR2 SVGIG (reference sequence). Between the trimmed V and J ends, which lost 3 bases and 0 bases, there was a span of 10 bases. The CDR3 here is CAWSGTPSTDTQYF. CDR3 coding DNA: TGTGCCTGGAGCGGGACACCAAGCACAGATACGCAGTATTTT.

The CDR3 nucleotides are TGTGCCAGCAGCCGATCGGGGACAGGGGGTAATGGCTACACCTTC. This gives the protein CASSRSGTGGNGYTF. The chain is built from TRBV11-2 and TRBJ1-2; TRBD1 aligns across 11 bases. The V gene end was trimmed by 5 bases and the J gene end by 6 bases; junction bases not matched to a gene: 8. This CDR3 contains 15 residues. In germline, CDR1 is SGHAT, CDR2 FQNNGV.

This clone was seen more than once but under ten times. The DNA for the CDR3 is TGCGCCAGCAGCTTGTTGACAAAGAACACTGAAGCTTTCTTT. This sequence encodes CASSLLTKNTEAFF. The V gene is TRBV5-1, the J gene TRBJ1-1; no reliable D call. The CDR3 loop spans 14 amino acids. V was cut by 1 base and J by 1 base, with 8 bases left in between. CDR1 and CDR2 (germline): SGHRS, YFSETQ.

The gene calls are TRBV29-1 and TRBJ1-2, with D possibly matching TRBD1 (5 bases). V lost 0 bases, J lost 4 bases, and 9 bases lay in between. Germline CDR1 SQVTM, CDR2 ANQGSEA. The CDR3 is made up of 13 amino acids. The CDR3 sequence: CSVEETAGYGYTF. The CDR3 region has the DNA TGCAGCGTTGAAGAGACAGCCGGCTATGGCTACACCTTC.

The J gene is TRBJ1-1, the V gene TRBV6-5; 11 nucleotides line up with TRBD1. Germline V lookup: CDR1 MNHEY, CDR2 SVGAGI. J lost 10 bases, V lost 0 bases, and 1 base had no gene match. The CDR3 is 13 amino acids. The CDR3 loop is CASSYSGTGGAFF. CDR3 sequence (DNA): TGTGCCAGCAGTTACTCCGGGACAGGGGGAGCTTTCTTT.

The J gene is TRBJ2-1, the V gene TRBV10-3; 11 positions agree with TRBD2. From germline, CDR1 is ENHRY and CDR2 SYGVKD. The J segment lost 0 bases and the V segment lost 8 bases, leaving 12 bases of the junction unmatched. The CDR3 totals 18 residues. The CDR3 DNA follows: TGTGCCATCGGCCCGGCCTCACTAGCGGGAGACTCCTACAATGAGCAGTTCTTC. Protein: CAIGPASLAGDSYNEQFF.

J is TRBJ1-4 and V is TRBV28; TRBD1 is a possible D gene (5 bases). Germline V gives CDR1 MDHEN, CDR2 SYDVKM. Trimming removed 6 bases from V and 5 bases from J, with 10 bases in between. The CDR3 spans 13 residues. The CDR3 bases are TGTGCCAGCAGGAGACAGAGGAATGAAAAACTGTTTTTT. It yields the protein CASRRQRNEKLFF.

The chain employs TRBV10-3 and TRBJ2-7, with 9 bases matching TRBD1. The CDR3 is 15 residues long. After removal of 4 bases from V and 5 bases from J, the junction contained 9 bases not matched to a gene. The germline V gene has CDR1 ENHRY and CDR2 SYGVKD. The CDR3 DNA sequence: TGTGCCATCAGTGTTGACGGGACAGGGTCGGACGAGCAGTACTTC. Translation gives CAISVDGTGSDEQYF.

The genes are TRBV12-5 and TRBJ2-2, with D unclear. The V and J ends lost 0 bases and 4 bases respectively, with 9 bases between them. The CDR3 runs 15 residues. The germline CDR1 and CDR2 sequences are LGHNT and FRNRAP. The chain's CDR3 is CASGLVLRSTGELFF. In DNA form, the CDR3 reads TGTGCTAGTGGTTTGGTACTTCGATCCACCGGGGAGCTGTTTTTT.

This clone was seen only a few times. The chain recombines TRBV4-1 with TRBJ2-7, with TRBD2 matching over 13 bases. The V gene end was trimmed by 4 bases and the J gene end by 0 bases; junction bases not matched to a gene: 12. This CDR3 has 19 residues. Per the germline V gene, CDR1 is MGHRA and CDR2 is YSYEKL. CDR3 loop: CASSPHRGLAGASSYEQYF. The CDR3 region has the DNA TGCGCCAGCAGCCCTCACCGCGGACTAGCGGGGGCGAGCTCCTACGAGCAGTACTTC.